Listed here are 27 T cell receptor beta chains from one sample, sequenced in a study of blood T cell repertoires in COVID-19. Profiled with immunoSEQ multiplex PCR; TCRdb holds only in-frame clones, not every one. The data show around 150,000 clones, around 88% seen once. Sample: peripheral blood. The origin of the receptors is a human donor in a cohort sampled during active COVID-19.

The rearrangement joins TRBV27 to TRBJ1-5, with D possibly matching TRBD1 (6 bases). The CDR3 is 15 residues long. V dropped 6 bases and J dropped 0 bases, with 12 bases sitting between them. CDR1 and CDR2 from the germline V gene are MNHEY and SMNVEV (reference sequence). As DNA, the CDR3 is TGTGCCAGCAGAAAACAGGGCTATAGCAATCAGCCCCAGCATTTT. Translating it yields CASRKQGYSNQPQHF.

The chain employs TRBV10-1 and TRBJ2-7; TRBD1 aligns across 9 bases. Germline V gives CDR1 WNHNN, CDR2 SYGVQD (reference sequence). V dropped 2 bases and J dropped 3; count of bases not matched to a gene: 2. This CDR3 region has 14 residues. CDR3 coding DNA: TGCGCCAGCAGTGAGGGACAGGGGTACTACGAGCAGTACTTC. This gives the protein CASSEGQGYYEQYF.

The V call is TRBV5-8, the J call TRBJ2-3, with TRBD2 identical over 12 bases. The germline CDR1 and CDR2 sequences are SGHTS and YDEGEE. Germline trimming cut 4 bases from V and 6 bases from J; bases unmatched to any gene: 6. This CDR3 is 15 amino acids long. The DNA of the CDR3 is TGTGCCAGCAGCCATCTAGCGGGGGGGCCCGATACGCAGTATTTT. This codes for CASSHLAGGPDTQYF.

CDR3 nucleotides: TGTGCCAGCAGCTCCCCGGCGGCCTACGAGCAGTACTTC. As protein: CASSSPAAYEQYF. The chain combines TRBV7-2 with TRBJ2-7; no reliable D call. CDR1 and CDR2 from the germline V gene are SGHTA and FQGNSA. The CDR3 covers 13 residues. V was pared by 4 bases and J by 2 bases, with 9 bases between.

This clone was seen a single time. This chain links TRBV28 with TRBJ2-3, with 7 bases lining up with TRBD2. The V and J ends lost 5 bases and 2 bases, in that order; junction bases with no gene match: 16. From germline, CDR1 is MDHEN and CDR2 SYDVKM. This CDR3 is 18 amino acids long. CDR3 nucleotides: TGTGCCAGCAGTCCGGAGCTGTCGGTGGGAGGGCCCACAGATACGCAGTATTTT. This gives the protein CASSPELSVGGPTDTQYF.

The gene calls are TRBV5-1 and TRBJ2-6, with 7 bases aligning to TRBD2. The CDR3 contains 16 residues. Trimming took 4 bases from V and 0 from J; bases not matched to a gene: 4. Germline CDR1 is SGHRS and CDR2 is YFSETQ. The CDR3 DNA sequence: TGCGCCAGCAGCCCCTGGGGGGGCTCTGGGGCCAACGTCCTGACTTTC. It is translated as CASSPWGGSGANVLTF. The complete variable domain, with remaining parts taken from reference TRBV5-1 and TRBJ2-6, reads KAGVTQTPRYLIKTRGQQVTLSCSPISGHRSVSWYQQTPGQGLQFLFEYFSETQRNKGNFPGRFSGRQFSNSRSEMNVSTLELGDSALYLCASSPWGGSGANVLTFGAGSRLTVL.

J is TRBJ2-7 and V is TRBV10-3, with D perhaps matching TRBD2 (5 bases). CDR3 size: 14 residues. Germline V lookup: CDR1 ENHRY, CDR2 SYGVKD. V was clipped by 4 bases and J by 6 bases, with 16 bases between them. In DNA form, the CDR3 reads TGTGCCATCAGTGCCGGGGTAGATACGAGCGAGCAGTACTTC. As protein: CAISAGVDTSEQYF.

This chain uses TRBV6-6 with TRBJ2-3; tentative D call: TRBD2 (5 bases). The CDR3 spans 15 residues. Germline CDR1 reads MNHNY; CDR2 reads SVGAGI (reference sequence). The V end was cut by 5 bases, the J end by 2 bases, with 14 bases between. The CDR3, as DNA: TGTGCCAGCAGTCCCCGGACTGGATCCACAGATACGCAGTATTTT. This translates into CASSPRTGSTDTQYF.

This chain joins TRBV3-1 (or the pseudogene TRBV3-2) and TRBJ2-7; D is ambiguous. Germline CDR1 LGHDT, CDR2 YNNKEL (reference sequence). CDR3 length: 14 amino acids. Trimming cost V 5 bases and J 2 bases, with 13 bases left between them. The CDR3 spells CASSFNLIPYEQYF. The CDR3 DNA reads as TGTGCCAGCAGCTTCAACTTGATACCCTACGAGCAGTACTTC.

The J gene is TRBJ1-3, the V gene TRBV12-3 or TRBV12-4; tentatively, D is TRBD1 (5 bases). Trimming stripped 8 bases from V and 2 bases from J, with 7 bases between. This CDR3 is 12 amino acids long. CDR3 loop: CASGGAGNTIYF. The CDR3 region has the DNA TGTGCCAGCGGGGGGGCTGGAAACACCATATATTTT.

The chain joins TRBV19 to TRBJ1-2; 9 nucleotides align to TRBD1. J gave up 5 bases and V 4 bases, and 5 bases lay outside the gene matches. CDR1 is LNHDA and CDR2 is SQIVND in the germline V gene (reference sequence). The CDR3 has 14 residues. The CDR3 bases are TGTGCCAGTAGTACCTCCGGGACAGGGTATGGCTACACCTTC. This sequence encodes CASSTSGTGYGYTF.

With respect to this clone: This sample includes further DNA sequences coding for the same CDR3. V and J are TRBV30 and TRBJ1-1, with D unresolved. The CDR3 runs to 13 residues. Germline V gives CDR1 GTSNPN, CDR2 SVGIG (reference sequence). Trimming removed 1 base from V and 4 bases from J, with 10 bases in between. CDR3 nucleotide sequence: TGTGCCTGGAGTGGGACGGGAGGCACTGAAGCTTTCTTT. It translates to CAWSGTGGTEAFF.

The chain combines TRBV4-3 with TRBJ1-1; D gene uncertain. CDR3 length: 15 amino acids. Germline values: CDR1 LGHNA, CDR2 YSLEER. V lost 1 base to trimming and J lost 0 bases, with 9 bases between them. The CDR3: CASSQGTAMNTEAFF. For the CDR3, the DNA is TGCGCCAGCAGCCAAGGCACAGCTATGAACACTGAAGCTTTCTTT.

This chain links TRBV4-1 with TRBJ2-7, with a weak D call TRBD2 (6 bases). The CDR3 consists of 16 residues. Trimming stripped 0 bases from V and 2 bases from J, with 14 bases between. The germline CDR1 and CDR2 sequences are MGHRA and YSYEKL. CDR3 region: CASSQDSSGLPYEQYF. CDR3 bases: TGCGCCAGCAGCCAAGATAGTAGCGGCCTACCCTACGAGCAGTACTTC.

Of note for this clone: The junction and the germline gene differ at one end; a read error may be behind it. The chain employs TRBV19 and TRBJ2-5, with TRBD2 matching over 14 bases. There are 16 residues in the CDR3. In germline, CDR1 is LNHDA, CDR2 SQIVND (reference sequence). CDR3 region: CASNIPGLAGEETQYF. DNA of the CDR3: TGTGCCAGTAATATACCGGGACTAGCGGGGGAAGAGACCCAGTACTTC. The variable domain in full, with the rest retrieved from reference TRBV19 and TRBJ2-5, is DGGITQSPKYLFRKEGQNVTLSCEQNLNHDAMYWYRQDPGQGLRLIYYSQIVNDFQKGDIAEGYSVSREKKESFPLTVTSAQKNPTAFYLCASNIPGLAGEETQYFGPGTRLLVL.

This sequence joins TRBV5-8 and TRBJ2-7; possible D gene TRBD2, 6 bases. This CDR3 spans 13 amino acids. Per the germline V gene, CDR1 is SGHTS and CDR2 is YDEGEE. CDR3 residues: CAPARGPGFEQYF. The CDR3 DNA sequence: TGTGCTCCAGCGCGGGGTCCCGGTTTCGAGCAGTACTTC.

The chain joins TRBV30 to TRBJ1-5; D perhaps matches TRBD1 (6 bases). Germline values: CDR1 GTSNPN, CDR2 SVGIG (reference sequence). Deletions cut 5 bases from V and 10 bases from J, with 18 bases between. The length of the CDR3 is 13 residues. CDR3 amino acids: CAWARQANRPQHF. CDR3 nucleotides: TGTGCCTGGGCTAGACAGGCCAATCGACCCCAGCATTTT.

The chain carries TRBV19 and TRBJ1-2; tentatively, D is TRBD1 (5 bases). The germline CDR1 and CDR2 sequences are LNHDA and SQIVND (reference sequence). Deletions cut 4 bases from V and 8 bases from J, with 11 bases between. The CDR3 extends over 12 amino acids. Here the CDR3 reads CASSTGLGGYTF. The DNA for the CDR3 is TGTGCCAGTAGTACAGGGTTGGGAGGCTACACCTTC.

The J gene is TRBJ2-3, the V gene TRBV2; 7 bases are shared with TRBD2. This CDR3 has 16 residues. In germline, CDR1 is SNHLY, CDR2 FYNNEI. The V gene end was trimmed by 6 bases and the J gene end by 2 bases; junction bases not matched to a gene: 11. The CDR3 DNA is TGTGCCAGCAGGCTGAAGAGCGGGACCCTCACAGATACGCAGTATTTT. Protein sequence: CASRLKSGTLTDTQYF.

This rearrangement joins TRBV18 to TRBJ2-1; 10 nucleotides agree with TRBD1. Unmatched junction bases numbered 12, after V lost 6 bases and J lost 7 bases. The CDR3 runs to 16 residues. CDR1 is KGHSH and CDR2 is LQKENI in the germline V gene. The CDR3 region is CASSFKPGQGRNEQFF. The CDR3, as DNA: TGTGCCAGCTCTTTCAAGCCGGGACAGGGGCGGAATGAGCAGTTCTTC.

The chain employs TRBV5-1 and TRBJ2-5, with 14 bases aligning to TRBD2. The CDR3 runs to 18 residues. Germline CDR1 is SGHRS and CDR2 is YFSETQ. V shed 4 bases and J 1 base; nucleotides not matched to a gene: 9. CDR3 protein: CASSPGTSGGLTQETQYF. The CDR3 region has the DNA TGCGCCAGCAGCCCCGGGACTAGCGGGGGTTTGACCCAAGAGACCCAGTACTTC.

This clone was counted a single time. This chain connects TRBV6-5 to TRBJ1-1; the D is unclear. The CDR3 covers 11 residues. V was pared by 6 bases and J by 1 base, with 3 bases between. Germline CDR1 and CDR2: MNHEY and SVGAGI. The CDR3 region has the DNA TGTGCCAGCAGCAGGAACACTGAAGCTTTCTTT. This gives the protein CASSRNTEAFF.

The J gene is TRBJ1-2, the V gene TRBV24-1, with 9 nucleotides matching TRBD1. This CDR3 is 12 amino acids long. Germline assignment: CDR1 KGHDR and CDR2 SFDVKD. V lost 10 bases, J lost 6 bases, and 5 bases stayed unmatched. This CDR3 is CATSDRGDGYTF. Here the CDR3 DNA reads TGTGCCACTTCTGACAGGGGGGATGGCTACACCTTC.

The J gene is TRBJ1-6, the V gene TRBV7-9, with 8 positions matching TRBD1. Germline CDR1 and CDR2: SEHNR and FQNEAQ (reference sequence). This CDR3 contains 15 residues. V lost 11 bases and J lost 7; bases outside the gene matches: 13. The chain's CDR3 is CAGSKTGDVNSPLHF. In nucleotides, the CDR3 is TGTGCCGGTAGCAAGACAGGGGATGTAAATTCACCCCTCCACTTT.

This clone was observed once. The chain employs TRBV19 and TRBJ1-5, with D possibly being TRBD1 (5 bases). Trimming pared 8 bases from V and 3 bases from J, leaving 14 bases between. Germline V lookup: CDR1 LNHDA, CDR2 SQIVND (reference sequence). The CDR3 runs 14 residues. CDR3 in DNA: TGTGCCAGTGCGGGAAGCAGGGTCAATCAGCCCCAGCATTTT. Translating it yields CASAGSRVNQPQHF.

The chain combines TRBV7-2 with TRBJ1-4, with a possible D match to TRBD1 (6 bases). CDR3 length equals 18 residues. Trimming stripped 2 bases from V and 7 bases from J, with 23 bases between. Germline V lookup: CDR1 SGHTA, CDR2 FQGNSA. Here the CDR3 reads CASSLKTTTGPEPEKLFF. The CDR3 DNA is TGTGCCAGCAGCTTAAAGACGACCACAGGGCCGGAGCCTGAAAAACTGTTTTTT.

The CDR3 coding sequence is TGTGCCAGCAGCGGGACAGGGGCCATCTACGAGCAGTACTTC. Translation gives CASSGTGAIYEQYF. V usage is TRBV27 and J usage is TRBJ2-7, with TRBD1 matching over 10 bases. CDR3 length: 14 residues. Trimming cost V 6 bases and J 3 bases; bases outside gene matches: 5. The germline V gene has CDR1 MNHEY and CDR2 SMNVEV (reference sequence).